The 26 T cell receptor beta chains in this list originate from one sample, sequenced in a study of pediatric ulcerative colitis. The rectum was sampled with one to two pinch biopsies at colonoscopy. The method was immunoSEQ multiplex PCR; TCRdb's version includes in-frame clones alone and lacks a portion of them. The data show around 10,000 clones, roughly four fifths seen once. The sample taken for sequencing was gut tissue. These receptors were collected from a girl aged 5-17 years who was a control in a study of pediatric ulcerative colitis.

V and J are TRBV7-2 and TRBJ2-1; tentatively, D is TRBD2 (5 bases). CDR3 length: 13 residues. Between the trimmed V and J ends, which lost 0 bases and 5 bases, there was a span of 5 bases. Germline V CDR1 and CDR2: SGHTA, FQGNSA. The CDR3 DNA follows: TGTGCCAGCAGCTTAGCGCGGGACAATGAGCAGTTCTTC. Amino acids: CASSLARDNEQFF.

CDR3 residues: CASSPIAAYEQYF. The CDR3 DNA sequence: TGTGCCAGCAGCCCTATCGCAGCCTACGAGCAGTACTTC. The chain links TRBV7-9 to TRBJ2-7; D gene unclear. Trimming cost V 5 bases and J 2 bases, with 10 bases left between them. Germline values: CDR1 SEHNR, CDR2 FQNEAQ (reference sequence). This CDR3 has 13 residues.

The chain combines TRBV4-3 with TRBJ1-3, with D perhaps matching TRBD1 (5 bases). V lost 0 bases to trimming and J lost 4 bases, with 16 bases between them. CDR3 length: 17 amino acids. Germline V CDR1 and CDR2: LGHNA, YSLEER. CDR3 sequence (DNA): TGCGCCAGCAGCCAAGACCCCCCAGGGCAGTCGGGAAACACCATATATTTT. This sequence encodes CASSQDPPGQSGNTIYF.

The rearrangement joins TRBV18 to TRBJ1-2, with 8 positions matching TRBD1. Trimming at V came to 3 bases and at J to 4 bases, leaving 13 bases not matched to a gene. The length of the CDR3 is 17 residues. Per germline, CDR1 KGHSH and CDR2 LQKENI. In DNA form, the CDR3 reads TGTGCCAGCTCACCCGGACAGGGATTTGAGTTACCCTATGGCTACACCTTC. This sequence encodes CASSPGQGFELPYGYTF.

The chain recombines TRBV11-1 with TRBJ2-3; 11 nucleotides line up with TRBD2. The J segment lost 2 bases and the V segment lost 5 bases, leaving 9 bases of the junction unmatched. This CDR3 is 17 amino acids long. Germline CDR1 reads SGHAT; CDR2 reads FQDESV (reference sequence). The chain's CDR3 is CASSHRLAGILTDTQYF. CDR3 sequence (DNA): TGTGCCAGCAGCCACCGACTAGCGGGAATTCTCACAGATACGCAGTATTTT.

The chain combines TRBV2 with TRBJ1-4, with D possibly being TRBD1 (6 bases). Germline V CDR1 and CDR2: SNHLY, FYNNEI. The CDR3 contains 13 residues. V was cut by 8 bases and J by 3 bases, with 10 bases left in between. The CDR3 DNA sequence: TGTGCCAGCCTACAGGGTGCTAATGAAAAACTGTTTTTT. The encoded protein is CASLQGANEKLFF.

J is TRBJ2-7 and V is TRBV28, with 8 bases identical to TRBD2. The CDR3 has 15 amino acids. V was clipped by 4 bases and J by 0 bases; unmatched bases: 5. Germline loops: CDR1 MDHEN, CDR2 SYDVKM. For the CDR3, the DNA is TGTGCCAGCAGTTATAGCGGGAAAACCTCCTACGAGCAGTACTTC. Encoded protein: CASSYSGKTSYEQYF. The variable domain in full, completed from reference TRBV28 and TRBJ2-7, reads DVKVTQSSRYLVKRTGEKVFLECVQDMDHENMFWYRQDPGLGLRLIYFSYDVKMKEKGDIPEGYSVSREKKERFSLILESASTNQTSMYLCASSYSGKTSYEQYFGPGTRLTVT.

The chain recombines TRBV2 with TRBJ2-1, with 9 bases lining up with TRBD1. The CDR3 covers 16 residues. Germline CDR1 is SNHLY and CDR2 is FYNNEI. V lost 11 bases and J lost 8; bases outside the gene matches: 19. CDR3 loop: CAGARGQGFAVDEQFF. CDR3 DNA sequence: TGTGCCGGGGCCCGAGGACAGGGGTTCGCAGTGGATGAGCAGTTCTTC.

The gene calls are TRBV7-2 and TRBJ2-1; possible D gene TRBD2, 6 bases. The germline gives CDR1 SGHTA, CDR2 FQGNSA. V was trimmed by 5 bases and J by 10 bases, leaving 15 bases between them. This CDR3 is 13 amino acids long. CDR3 loop: CASSPLATREQFF. CDR3 nucleotide sequence: TGTGCCAGCAGCCCCCTAGCGACCCGCGAGCAGTTCTTC.

This clone has just one count. This chain uses TRBV28 with TRBJ2-1, with unresolved D. The CDR3 sequence is 15 residues long. Germline V gene sequence: CDR1 MDHEN, CDR2 SYDVKM. V shed 4 bases and J shed 0 bases, with 10 bases lying between them. The CDR3: CASSSNGFSYNEQFF. In DNA form, the CDR3 reads TGTGCCAGCAGTTCGAACGGATTCTCCTACAATGAGCAGTTCTTC.

The gene calls are TRBV5-4 and TRBJ2-3; a possible D gene is TRBD1 (6 bases). Germline assignment: CDR1 SGHNT and CDR2 YYREEE (reference sequence). V was trimmed by 5 bases and J by 6 bases, leaving 16 bases between them. The CDR3 length is 14 residues. The CDR3 region is CASRSPTGPDTQYF. The DNA for the CDR3 is TGTGCCAGCAGATCGCCGACAGGTCCCGATACGCAGTATTTT. Variable domain in full (rest from reference TRBV5-4 and TRBJ2-3): ETGVTQSPTHLIKTRGQQVTLRCSSQSGHNTVSWYQQALGQGPQFIFQYYREEENGRGNFPPRFSGLQFPNYSSELNVNALELDDSALYLCASRSPTGPDTQYFGPGTRLTVL.

CDR3 DNA: TGTGCCAGCTCGTCAGCGGGAGTAGCCAAAAACATTCAGTACTTC. Protein: CASSSAGVAKNIQYF. The rearrangement uses TRBV6-5 and TRBJ2-4, with TRBD2 matching over 8 bases. The length of the CDR3 is 15 residues. The trim removed 8 bases at V and 0 bases at J, leaving 6 bases unmatched. The V gene's germline CDR1 is MNHEY and CDR2 SVGAGI.

V gene TRBV7-3 combines with J gene TRBJ2-5, with 7 bases identical to TRBD2. This CDR3 has 16 amino acids. Looked up from germline, CDR1 is SGHTA and CDR2 is FQGTGA. Trimming cost V 4 bases and J 5 bases; bases outside gene matches: 13. The DNA for the CDR3 is TGTGCCAGCAGCTCCTCCCCGGCGGGAGCAGGGGAGACCCAGTACTTC. As protein: CASSSSPAGAGETQYF.

The sample holds one count of this clone. This rearrangement joins TRBV28 to TRBJ1-5, with D tentatively TRBD1 (5 bases). CDR3 size: 15 residues. V shed 3 bases and J shed 7 bases, with 16 bases lying between them. The germline CDR1 and CDR2 sequences are MDHEN and SYDVKM. The CDR3 DNA sequence: TGTGCCAGCAGTTTTTTGTCGGGGGTAGAGCAGCCCCAGCATTTT. This sequence encodes CASSFLSGVEQPQHF.

The genes are TRBV5-4 and TRBJ1-1; D is perhaps TRBD1 (6 bases). Trimming left V 2 bases short and J 8 bases short, with 10 bases between. The CDR3 loop spans 12 amino acids. Germline loops: CDR1 SGHNT, CDR2 YYREEE (reference sequence). For the CDR3, the DNA is TGTGCCAGCAGCTTTACGGGGGGCGAAGCTTTCTTT. Residues: CASSFTGGEAFF.

The V call is TRBV10-3, the J call TRBJ1-1; 8 positions agree with TRBD1. CDR1 is ENHRY and CDR2 is SYGVKD in the germline V gene. Trimming cost V 2 bases and J 11 bases; bases outside gene matches: 4. The CDR3 runs 12 residues. The CDR3 here is CAISERTGSAFF. The CDR3 bases are TGTGCCATCAGTGAGCGGACAGGGTCGGCTTTCTTT.

This sequence joins TRBV13 and TRBJ2-3; tentatively, D is TRBD1 or TRBD2 (5 bases each). Germline CDR1 PRHDT, CDR2 FYEKMQ (reference sequence). Between the trimmed V and J ends, which lost 7 bases and 4 bases, there was a span of 15 bases. The CDR3 covers 14 residues. The CDR3, as DNA: TGTGCCAGCACATTGGAGTTGGGACCAGATACGCAGTATTTT. Its translation: CASTLELGPDTQYF.

This sequence joins TRBV29-1 and TRBJ1-4; 10 nucleotides line up with TRBD1. After removal of 6 bases from V and 6 bases from J, the junction contained 4 bases not matched to a gene. CDR1 is SQVTM, CDR2 ANQGSEA, per germline. This CDR3 is 13 amino acids long. The CDR3 here is CSVQDRGHEKLFF. DNA for the CDR3: TGCAGCGTCCAAGACAGGGGGCATGAAAAACTGTTTTTT.

The genes are TRBV19 and TRBJ1-2, with D perhaps matching TRBD1 (6 bases). The CDR3 covers 16 residues. The germline gives CDR1 LNHDA, CDR2 SQIVND (reference sequence). V lost 5 bases, J lost 2 bases, and 18 bases lay in between. This CDR3 reads CASSSSETGTNYGYTF. DNA for the CDR3: TGTGCCAGTAGTTCCTCTGAGACAGGAACCAACTATGGCTACACCTTC.

V usage is TRBV4-2 and J usage is TRBJ2-5; TRBD2 matches at 7 bases. CDR1 is LGHNA and CDR2 is YNFKEQ in the germline V gene. CDR3 length: 15 residues. Unmatched junction bases numbered 8, after V lost 0 bases and J lost 7 bases. The CDR3 DNA follows: TGTGCCAGCAGCCAAGATCCTAGCGGCCAGGGGACCCAGTACTTC. It codes for CASSQDPSGQGTQYF.

The chain carries TRBV2 and TRBJ2-5, with D unclear. CDR1 SNHLY and CDR2 FYNNEI come from the germline V gene. Trimming removed 7 bases at V and 1 base at J, with 1 base between. There are 10 residues in the CDR3. The CDR3 DNA follows: TGTGCCAGCACCCAAGAGACCCAGTACTTC. Protein product: CASTQETQYF.

The chain recombines TRBV28 with TRBJ2-2; D gene ambiguous. CDR3 size: 18 residues. The germline V and J ends were trimmed by 6 bases and 0 bases, with 20 bases remaining between them. Germline V gene lookup returns CDR1 MDHEN and CDR2 SYDVKM. The CDR3 loop is CASRRFGVASTNTGELFF. In nucleotides, the CDR3 is TGTGCCAGCAGACGATTTGGAGTGGCTAGTACGAACACCGGGGAGCTGTTTTTT. The full variable domain, its missing parts supplied by reference TRBV28 and TRBJ2-2, is DVKVTQSSRYLVKRTGEKVFLECVQDMDHENMFWYRQDPGLGLRLIYFSYDVKMKEKGDIPEGYSVSREKKERFSLILESASTNQTSMYLCASRRFGVASTNTGELFFGEGSRLTVL.

A few counts support this clone. The rearrangement links TRBV7-9 to TRBJ1-2; D perhaps matches TRBD1 (5 bases). V dropped 6 bases and J dropped 7 bases, with 21 bases sitting between them. Per germline, CDR1 SEHNR and CDR2 FQNEAQ (reference sequence). There are 15 residues in the CDR3. CDR3 loop: CASSPSRGSQGGYTF. CDR3 nucleotides: TGTGCCAGCAGTCCTAGCCGGGGATCGCAGGGTGGCTACACCTTC.

This clone was seen more than once but under ten times. This chain links TRBV6-1 with TRBJ2-7; D is perhaps TRBD2 (6 bases). The CDR3 consists of 14 residues. CDR1 is MNHNS, CDR2 SASEGT, per germline. V was pared by 6 bases and J by 0 bases, with 12 bases between. CDR3 nucleotides: TGTGCCAGCAGCTTCCGGGACTCCTCCTACGAGCAGTACTTC. Amino acid sequence: CASSFRDSSYEQYF.

This clone was detected only once. The DNA for the CDR3 is TGTGCCAGCAGTGAAGCAGCCTCCTACGAGCAGTACTTC. It translates to CASSEAASYEQYF. V is TRBV6-1 and J is TRBJ2-7; D gene uncertain. The germline CDR1 and CDR2 sequences are MNHNS and SASEGT. The CDR3 extends over 13 amino acids. Deletions cut 0 bases from V and 0 bases from J, with 3 bases between.

The chain combines TRBV28 with TRBJ1-5; weak D call: TRBD1 (6 bases). V lost 6 bases and J lost 4, with 10 bases in between. The CDR3 runs 13 residues. The germline V gene has CDR1 MDHEN and CDR2 SYDVKM. Here the CDR3 reads CASRRGANQPQHF. The DNA for the CDR3 is TGTGCCAGCAGGCGGGGGGCTAATCAGCCCCAGCATTTT. Complete variable domain (other parts from reference TRBV28 and TRBJ1-5): DVKVTQSSRYLVKRTGEKVFLECVQDMDHENMFWYRQDPGLGLRLIYFSYDVKMKEKGDIPEGYSVSREKKERFSLILESASTNQTSMYLCASRRGANQPQHFGDGTRLSIL.